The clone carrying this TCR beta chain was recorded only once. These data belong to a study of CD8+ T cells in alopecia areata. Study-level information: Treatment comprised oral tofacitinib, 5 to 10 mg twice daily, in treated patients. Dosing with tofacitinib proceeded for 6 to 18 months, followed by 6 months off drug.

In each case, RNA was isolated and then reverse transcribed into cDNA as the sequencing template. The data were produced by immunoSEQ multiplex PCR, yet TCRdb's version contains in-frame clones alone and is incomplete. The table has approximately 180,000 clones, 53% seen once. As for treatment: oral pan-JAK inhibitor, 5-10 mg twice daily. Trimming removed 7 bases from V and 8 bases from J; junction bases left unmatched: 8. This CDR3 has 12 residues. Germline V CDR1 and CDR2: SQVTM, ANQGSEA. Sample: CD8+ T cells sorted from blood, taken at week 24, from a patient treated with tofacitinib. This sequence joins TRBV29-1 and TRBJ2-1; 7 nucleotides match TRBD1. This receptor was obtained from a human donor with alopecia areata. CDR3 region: CSARQGRDEQFF. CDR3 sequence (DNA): TGCAGCGCCAGACAGGGACGAGATGAGCAGTTCTTC.